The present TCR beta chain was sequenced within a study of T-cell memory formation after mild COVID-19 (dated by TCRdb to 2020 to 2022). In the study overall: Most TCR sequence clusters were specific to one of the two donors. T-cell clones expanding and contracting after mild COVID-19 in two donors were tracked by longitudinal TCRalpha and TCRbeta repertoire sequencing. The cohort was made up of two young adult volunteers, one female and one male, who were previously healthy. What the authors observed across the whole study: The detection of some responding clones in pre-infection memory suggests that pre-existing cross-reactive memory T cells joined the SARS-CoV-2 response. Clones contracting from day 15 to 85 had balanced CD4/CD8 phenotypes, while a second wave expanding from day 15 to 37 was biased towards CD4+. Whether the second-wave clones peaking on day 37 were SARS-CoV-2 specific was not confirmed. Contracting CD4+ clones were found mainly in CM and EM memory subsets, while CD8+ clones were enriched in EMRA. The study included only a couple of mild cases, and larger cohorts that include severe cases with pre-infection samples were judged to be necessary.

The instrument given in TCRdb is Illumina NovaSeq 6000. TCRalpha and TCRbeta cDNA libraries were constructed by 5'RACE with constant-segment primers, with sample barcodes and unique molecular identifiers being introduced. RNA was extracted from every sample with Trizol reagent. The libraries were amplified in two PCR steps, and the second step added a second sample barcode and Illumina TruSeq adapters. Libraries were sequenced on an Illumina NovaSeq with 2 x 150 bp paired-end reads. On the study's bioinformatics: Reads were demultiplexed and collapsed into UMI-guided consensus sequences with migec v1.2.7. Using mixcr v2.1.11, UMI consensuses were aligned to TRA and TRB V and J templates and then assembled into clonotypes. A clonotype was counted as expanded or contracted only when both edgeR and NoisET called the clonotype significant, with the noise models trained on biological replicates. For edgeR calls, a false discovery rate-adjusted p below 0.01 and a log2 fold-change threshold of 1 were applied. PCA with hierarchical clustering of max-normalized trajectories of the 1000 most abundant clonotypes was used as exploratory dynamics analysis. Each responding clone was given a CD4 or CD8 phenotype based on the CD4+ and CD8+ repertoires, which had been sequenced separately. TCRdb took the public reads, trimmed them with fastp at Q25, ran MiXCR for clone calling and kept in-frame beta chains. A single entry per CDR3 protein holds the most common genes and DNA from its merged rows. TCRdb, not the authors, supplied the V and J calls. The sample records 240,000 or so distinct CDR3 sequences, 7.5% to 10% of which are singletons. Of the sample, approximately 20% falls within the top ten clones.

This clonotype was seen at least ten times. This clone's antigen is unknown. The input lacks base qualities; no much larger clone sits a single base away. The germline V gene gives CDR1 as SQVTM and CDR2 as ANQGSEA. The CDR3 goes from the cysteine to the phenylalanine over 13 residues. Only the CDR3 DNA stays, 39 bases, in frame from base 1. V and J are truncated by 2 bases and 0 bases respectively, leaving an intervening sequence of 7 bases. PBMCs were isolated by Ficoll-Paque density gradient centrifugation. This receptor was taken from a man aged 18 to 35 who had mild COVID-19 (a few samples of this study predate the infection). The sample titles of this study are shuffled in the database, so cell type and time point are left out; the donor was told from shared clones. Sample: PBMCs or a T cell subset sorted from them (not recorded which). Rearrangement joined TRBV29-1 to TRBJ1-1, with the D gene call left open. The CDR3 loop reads CSVEKSMNTEAFF. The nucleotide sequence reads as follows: TGCAGCGTTGAAAAGTCGATGAACACTGAAGCTTTCTTT.